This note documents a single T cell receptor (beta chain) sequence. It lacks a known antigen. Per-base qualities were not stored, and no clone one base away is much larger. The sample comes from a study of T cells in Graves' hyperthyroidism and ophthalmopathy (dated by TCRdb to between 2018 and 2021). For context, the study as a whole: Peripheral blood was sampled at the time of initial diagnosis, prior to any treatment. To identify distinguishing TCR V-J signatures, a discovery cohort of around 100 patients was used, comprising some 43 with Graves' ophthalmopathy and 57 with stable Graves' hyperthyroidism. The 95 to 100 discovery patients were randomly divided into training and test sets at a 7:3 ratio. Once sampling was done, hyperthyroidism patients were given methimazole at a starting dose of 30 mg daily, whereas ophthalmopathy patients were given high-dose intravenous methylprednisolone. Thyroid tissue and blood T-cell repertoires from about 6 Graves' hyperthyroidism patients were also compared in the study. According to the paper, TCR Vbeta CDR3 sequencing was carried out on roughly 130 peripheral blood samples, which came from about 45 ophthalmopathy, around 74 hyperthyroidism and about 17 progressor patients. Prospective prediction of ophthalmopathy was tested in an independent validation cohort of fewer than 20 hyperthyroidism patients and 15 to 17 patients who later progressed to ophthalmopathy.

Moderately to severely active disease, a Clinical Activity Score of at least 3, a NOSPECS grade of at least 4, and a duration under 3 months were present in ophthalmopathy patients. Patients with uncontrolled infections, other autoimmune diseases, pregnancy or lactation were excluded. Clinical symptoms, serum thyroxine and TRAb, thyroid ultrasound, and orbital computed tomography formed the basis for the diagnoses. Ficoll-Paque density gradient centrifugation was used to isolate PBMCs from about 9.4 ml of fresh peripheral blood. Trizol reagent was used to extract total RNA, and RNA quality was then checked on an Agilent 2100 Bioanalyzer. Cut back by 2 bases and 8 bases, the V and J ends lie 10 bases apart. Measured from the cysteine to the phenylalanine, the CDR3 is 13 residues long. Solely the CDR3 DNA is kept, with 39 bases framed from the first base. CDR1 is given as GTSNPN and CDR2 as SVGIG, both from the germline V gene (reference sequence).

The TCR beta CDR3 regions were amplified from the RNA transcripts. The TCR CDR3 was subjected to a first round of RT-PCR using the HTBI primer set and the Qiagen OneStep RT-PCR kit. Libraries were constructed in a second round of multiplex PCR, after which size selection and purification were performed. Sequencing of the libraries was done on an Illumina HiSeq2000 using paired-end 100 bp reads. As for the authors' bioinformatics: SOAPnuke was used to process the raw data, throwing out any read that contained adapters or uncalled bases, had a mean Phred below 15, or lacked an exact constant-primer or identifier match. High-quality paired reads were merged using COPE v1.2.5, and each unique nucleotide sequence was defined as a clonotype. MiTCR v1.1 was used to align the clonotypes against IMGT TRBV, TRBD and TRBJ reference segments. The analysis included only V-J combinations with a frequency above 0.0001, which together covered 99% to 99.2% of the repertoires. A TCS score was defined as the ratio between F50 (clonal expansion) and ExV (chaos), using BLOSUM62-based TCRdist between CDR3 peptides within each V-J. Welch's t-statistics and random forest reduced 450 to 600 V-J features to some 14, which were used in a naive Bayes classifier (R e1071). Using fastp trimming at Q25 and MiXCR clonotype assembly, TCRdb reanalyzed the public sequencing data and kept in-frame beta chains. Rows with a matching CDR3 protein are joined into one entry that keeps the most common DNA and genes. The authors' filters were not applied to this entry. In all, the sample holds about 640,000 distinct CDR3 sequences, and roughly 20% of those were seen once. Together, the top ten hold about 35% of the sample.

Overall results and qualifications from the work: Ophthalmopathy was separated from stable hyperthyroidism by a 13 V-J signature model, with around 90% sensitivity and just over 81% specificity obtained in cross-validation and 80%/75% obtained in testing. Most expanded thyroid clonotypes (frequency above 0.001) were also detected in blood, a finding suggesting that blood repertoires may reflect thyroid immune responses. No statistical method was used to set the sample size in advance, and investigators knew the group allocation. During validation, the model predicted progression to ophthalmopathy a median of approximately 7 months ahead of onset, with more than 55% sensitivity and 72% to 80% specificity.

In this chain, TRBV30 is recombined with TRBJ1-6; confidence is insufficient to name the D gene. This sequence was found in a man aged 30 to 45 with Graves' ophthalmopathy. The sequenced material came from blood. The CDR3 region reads CAWSIVFDSPLHF. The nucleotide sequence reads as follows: TGTGCCTGGAGTATAGTGTTCGATTCACCCCTCCACTTT.